Listed below are T cell receptor beta chains from one sample, sequenced in a study of shared clonotypes between healthy human individuals. Repertoires were generated with immunoSEQ multiplex PCR, while TCRdb's copy carries only in-frame clones and drops some. The repertoire has 2.3 million or so clones, over 85% of them found once; the top ten carry under 0.45%. Sequenced material: naive CD4+ T cells from PBMCs. Receptors were obtained from a man in his late teens or twenties in good health. Some clones in this sample may be carry-over from other donors' samples. CDR3s include the opening cysteine and the closing phenylalanine or tryptophan. D genes are given only for firm matches. For some rows the clone size is stated as once, few or many, or as a class when expanded; others skip it.

V gene	clone size	D gene	J gene	CDR3 DNA	CDR3 protein
TRBV18	once	TRBD1	TRBJ2-7	TGTGCCAGCTCACCGACAGGGTACTTTGAGCAGTACTTC	CASSPTGYFEQYF
TRBV5-1	-	-	TRBJ2-7	TGCGCCAGCAGCCCGCGGGGAGGGGGCTCCTACGAGCAGTACTTC	CASSPRGGGSYEQYF
TRBV5-1	once	-	TRBJ2-2	TGCGCCAGCAGCCCAGGGAACACCGGGGAGCTGTTTTTT	CASSPGNTGELFF
TRBV7-9	-	-	TRBJ1-2	TGTGCCAGCAGCTCCCCGACGGCGGCTAACTATGGCTACACCTTC	CASSSPTAANYGYTF
TRBV9	-	-	TRBJ1-4	TGTGCCAGCAGCGTGACTTTCGCGGGGGAAAAACTGTTTTTT	CASSVTFAGEKLFF
TRBV2	-	TRBD1	TRBJ1-5	TGTGCCAGCAGCGGACAGGGGAGCAATCAGCCCCAGCATTTT	CASSGQGSNQPQHF
TRBV18	-	-	TRBJ2-7	TGTGCCAGCTCACCATCGTCAGGGCGGGAGCAGTACTTC	CASSPSSGREQYF
TRBV18	-	TRBD1	TRBJ1-5	TGTGCCAGCTCACCGGACAGGTCTGGCAATCAGCCCCAGCATTTT	CASSPDRSGNQPQHF
TRBV27	-	-	TRBJ1-1	TGTGCCAGCGACGGACGGAACACTGAAGCTTTCTTT	CASDGRNTEAFF
TRBV5-4	-	TRBD1	TRBJ2-3	TGTGCCAGCAGCCCCAACCGCAGGGGGCCTAGCACAGATACGCAGTATTTT	CASSPNRRGPSTDTQYF
TRBV6-1	once	TRBD1	TRBJ2-5	TGTGCCAGCAGTGAAAAACCCGGGACAGGGGCGGGAGAGACCCAGTACTTC	CASSEKPGTGAGETQYF
TRBV28	few	-	TRBJ2-1	TGTGCCAGCAGCCCCCCCGGCAGGGCCCAAAGTAATGAGCAGTTCTTC	CASSPPGRAQSNEQFF
TRBV7-9	-	TRBD2	TRBJ2-5	TGTGCCAGCAGCTTTGTTTTTGACTTCCCTAGCGGGCACCAAGAGACCCAGTACTTC	CASSFVFDFPSGHQETQYF
TRBV15	-	TRBD2	TRBJ2-7	TGTGCCACCAGCAGAGATAGCGGGACCTACGAGCAGTACTTC	CATSRDSGTYEQYF
TRBV6-1	-	-	TRBJ2-7	TGTGCCAGCAGTGAAGAACACGCAGCCATATACTACGAGCAGTACTTC	CASSEEHAAIYYEQYF
TRBV27	-	TRBD1	TRBJ1-2	TGTGCCAGCAGTCCGTCCCGGAGGGACAGGTACTATGGCTACACCTTC	CASSPSRRDRYYGYTF
TRBV1	-	-	TRBJ2-2	TGCACCAGCAGCCAATTAGTTAGCGGGAGGGTCAGCACCGGGGAGCTGTTTTTT	CTSSQLVSGRVSTGELFF
TRBV27	-	-	TRBJ2-7	TGTGCCAGCAGTTCCCGACAGGGTCTGGGCGGGAGCTACGAGCAGTACTTC	CASSSRQGLGGSYEQYF
TRBV15	-	TRBD2	TRBJ2-1	TGTGCCACCAGCAGAGATCATGCTAGCGGTTACAATGAGCAGTTCTTC	CATSRDHASGYNEQFF
TRBV6-5	-	-	TRBJ1-2	TGTGCCAGCAGGGGACCACCGGGCTTGGGATATGGCTACACCTTC	CASRGPPGLGYGYTF